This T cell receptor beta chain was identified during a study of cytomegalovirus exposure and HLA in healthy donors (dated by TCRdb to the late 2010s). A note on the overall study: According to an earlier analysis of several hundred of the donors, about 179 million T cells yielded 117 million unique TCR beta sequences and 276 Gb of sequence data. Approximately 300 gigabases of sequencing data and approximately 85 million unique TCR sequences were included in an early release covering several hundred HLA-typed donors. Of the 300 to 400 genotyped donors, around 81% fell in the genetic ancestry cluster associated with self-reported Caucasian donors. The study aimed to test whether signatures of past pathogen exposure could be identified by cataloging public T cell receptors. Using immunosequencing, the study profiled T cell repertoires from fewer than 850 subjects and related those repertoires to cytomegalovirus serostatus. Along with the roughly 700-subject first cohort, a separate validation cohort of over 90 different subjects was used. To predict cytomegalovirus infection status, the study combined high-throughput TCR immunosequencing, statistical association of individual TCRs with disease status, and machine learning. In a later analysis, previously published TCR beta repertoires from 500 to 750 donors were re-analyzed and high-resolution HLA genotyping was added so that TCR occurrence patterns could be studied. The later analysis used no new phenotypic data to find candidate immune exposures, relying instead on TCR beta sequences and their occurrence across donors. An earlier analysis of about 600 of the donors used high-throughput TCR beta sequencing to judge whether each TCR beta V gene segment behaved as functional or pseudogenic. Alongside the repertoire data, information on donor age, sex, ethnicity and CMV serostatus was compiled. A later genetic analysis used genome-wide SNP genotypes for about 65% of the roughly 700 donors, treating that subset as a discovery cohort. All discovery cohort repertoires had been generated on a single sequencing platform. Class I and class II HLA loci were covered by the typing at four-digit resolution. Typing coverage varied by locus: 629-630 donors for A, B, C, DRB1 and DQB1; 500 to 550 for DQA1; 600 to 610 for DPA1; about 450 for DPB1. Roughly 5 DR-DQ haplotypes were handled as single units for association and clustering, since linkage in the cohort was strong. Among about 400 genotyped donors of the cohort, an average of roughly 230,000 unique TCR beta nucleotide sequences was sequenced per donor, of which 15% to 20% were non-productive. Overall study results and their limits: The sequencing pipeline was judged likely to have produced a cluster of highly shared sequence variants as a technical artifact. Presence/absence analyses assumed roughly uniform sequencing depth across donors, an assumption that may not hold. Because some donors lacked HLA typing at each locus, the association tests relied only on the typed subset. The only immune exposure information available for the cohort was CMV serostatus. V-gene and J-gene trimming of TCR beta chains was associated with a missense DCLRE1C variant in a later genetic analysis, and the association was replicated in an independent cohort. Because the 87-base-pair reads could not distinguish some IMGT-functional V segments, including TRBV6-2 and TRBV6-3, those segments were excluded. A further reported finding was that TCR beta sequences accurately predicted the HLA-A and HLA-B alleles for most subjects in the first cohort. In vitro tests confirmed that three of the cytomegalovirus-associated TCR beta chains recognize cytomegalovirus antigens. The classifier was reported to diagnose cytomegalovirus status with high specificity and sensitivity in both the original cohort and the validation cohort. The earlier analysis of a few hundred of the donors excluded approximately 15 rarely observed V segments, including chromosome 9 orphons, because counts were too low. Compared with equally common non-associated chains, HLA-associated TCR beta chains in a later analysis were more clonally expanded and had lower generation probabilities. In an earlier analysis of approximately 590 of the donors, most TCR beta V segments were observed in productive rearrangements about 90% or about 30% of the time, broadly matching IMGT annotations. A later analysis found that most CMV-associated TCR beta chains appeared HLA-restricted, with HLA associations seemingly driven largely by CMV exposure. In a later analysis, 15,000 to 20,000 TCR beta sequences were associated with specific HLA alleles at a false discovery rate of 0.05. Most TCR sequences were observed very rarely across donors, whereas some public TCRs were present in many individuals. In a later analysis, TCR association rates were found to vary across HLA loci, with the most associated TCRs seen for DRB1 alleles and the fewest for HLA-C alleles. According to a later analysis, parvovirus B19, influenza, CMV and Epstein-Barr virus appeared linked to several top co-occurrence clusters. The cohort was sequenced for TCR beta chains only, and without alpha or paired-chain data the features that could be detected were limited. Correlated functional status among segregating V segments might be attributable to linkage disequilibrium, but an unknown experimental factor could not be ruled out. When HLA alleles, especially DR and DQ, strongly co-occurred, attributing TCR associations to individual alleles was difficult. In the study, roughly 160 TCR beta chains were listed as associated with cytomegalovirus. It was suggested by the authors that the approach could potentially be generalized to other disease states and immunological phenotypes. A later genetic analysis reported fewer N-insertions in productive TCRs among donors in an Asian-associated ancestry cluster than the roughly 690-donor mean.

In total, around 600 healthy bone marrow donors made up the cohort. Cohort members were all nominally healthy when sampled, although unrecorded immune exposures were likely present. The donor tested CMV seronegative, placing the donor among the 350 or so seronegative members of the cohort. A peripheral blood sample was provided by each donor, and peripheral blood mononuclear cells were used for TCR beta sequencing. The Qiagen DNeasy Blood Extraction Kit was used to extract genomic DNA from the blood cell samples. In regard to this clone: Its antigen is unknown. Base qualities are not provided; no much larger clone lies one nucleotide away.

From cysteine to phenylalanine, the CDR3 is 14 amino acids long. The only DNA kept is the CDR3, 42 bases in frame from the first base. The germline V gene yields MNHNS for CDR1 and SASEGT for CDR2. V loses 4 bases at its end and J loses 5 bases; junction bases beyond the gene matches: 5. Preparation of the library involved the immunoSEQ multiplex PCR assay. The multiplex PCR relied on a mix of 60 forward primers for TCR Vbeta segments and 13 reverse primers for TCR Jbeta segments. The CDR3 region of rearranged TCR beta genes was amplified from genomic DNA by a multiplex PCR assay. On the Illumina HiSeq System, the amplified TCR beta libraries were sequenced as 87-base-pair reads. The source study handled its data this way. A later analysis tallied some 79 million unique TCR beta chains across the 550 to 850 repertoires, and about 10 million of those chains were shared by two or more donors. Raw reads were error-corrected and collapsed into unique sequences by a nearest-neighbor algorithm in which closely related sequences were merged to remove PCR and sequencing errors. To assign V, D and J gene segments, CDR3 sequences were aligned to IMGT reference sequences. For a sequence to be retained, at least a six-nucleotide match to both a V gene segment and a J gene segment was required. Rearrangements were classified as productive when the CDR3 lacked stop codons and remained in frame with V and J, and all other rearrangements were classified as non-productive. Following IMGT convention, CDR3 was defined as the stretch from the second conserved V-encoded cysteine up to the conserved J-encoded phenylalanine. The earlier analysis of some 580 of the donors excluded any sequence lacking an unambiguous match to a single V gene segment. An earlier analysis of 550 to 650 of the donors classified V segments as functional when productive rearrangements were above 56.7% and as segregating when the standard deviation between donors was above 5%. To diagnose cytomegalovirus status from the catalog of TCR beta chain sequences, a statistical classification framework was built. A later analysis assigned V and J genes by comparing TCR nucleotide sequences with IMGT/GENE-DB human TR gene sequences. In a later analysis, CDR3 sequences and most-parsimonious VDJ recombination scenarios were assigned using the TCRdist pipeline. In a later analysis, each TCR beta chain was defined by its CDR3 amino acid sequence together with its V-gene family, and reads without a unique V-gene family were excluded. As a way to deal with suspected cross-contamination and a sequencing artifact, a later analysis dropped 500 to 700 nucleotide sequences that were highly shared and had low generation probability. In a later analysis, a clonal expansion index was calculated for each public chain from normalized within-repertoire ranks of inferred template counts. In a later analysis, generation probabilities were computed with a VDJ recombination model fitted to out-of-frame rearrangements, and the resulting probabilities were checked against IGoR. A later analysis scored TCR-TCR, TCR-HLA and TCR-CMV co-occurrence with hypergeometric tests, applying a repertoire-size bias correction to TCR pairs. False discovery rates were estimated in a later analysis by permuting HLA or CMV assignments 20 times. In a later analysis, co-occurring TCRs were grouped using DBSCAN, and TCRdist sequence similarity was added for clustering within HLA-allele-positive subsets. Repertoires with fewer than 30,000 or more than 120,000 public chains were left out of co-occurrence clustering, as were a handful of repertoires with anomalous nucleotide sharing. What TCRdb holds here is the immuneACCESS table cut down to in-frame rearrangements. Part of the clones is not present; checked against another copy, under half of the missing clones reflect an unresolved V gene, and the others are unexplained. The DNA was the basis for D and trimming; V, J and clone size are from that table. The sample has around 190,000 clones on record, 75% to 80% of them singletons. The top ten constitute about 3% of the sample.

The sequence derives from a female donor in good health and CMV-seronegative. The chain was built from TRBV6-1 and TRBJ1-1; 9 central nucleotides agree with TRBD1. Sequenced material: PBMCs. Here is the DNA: TGTGCCAGCAGTGGACAGGGGGTGGGTACTGAAGCTTTCTTT. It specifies CASSGQGVGTEAFF.